The 18 T cell receptor beta chains below come from one sample, sequenced in a study of blood T cells in healthy people across ages. The second PCR ran roughly 7 to 11 cycles with a sample-barcoded 5' primer and J-beta primers. TCRdb re-analysed the 5' RACE reads in MiXCR, keeping a single row per CDR3 protein. This table has roughly 700,000 distinct CDR3 sequences, 49% appearing once. Sequencing used blood. The receptors come from a woman aged 55-70 years in good health.

A single count supports this clonotype. One end of the junction does not line up with germline, which may come from a read error. The chain carries TRBV14 and TRBJ2-7; 11 bases are a match to TRBD2. The CDR3 runs 19 residues. From germline, CDR1 is SGHDN and CDR2 FVKESK. The CDR3 DNA follows: TGTGCCAGCAGCCAAGATCGGTTAGCGGGAGGGCTAGAATACAATGAGCGGTACTTC. Protein: CASSQDRLAGGLEYNERYF.

The CDR3 region is CSVRPRDSPFSGANVLTF. In DNA, the CDR3 is TGCAGCGTGAGACCTAGGGACAGTCCGTTCTCTGGGGCCAACGTCCTGACTTTC. This sequence joins TRBV29-1 and TRBJ2-6; 7 bases map to TRBD1. The CDR3 sequence is 18 residues long. CDR1 SQVTM and CDR2 ANQGSEA come from the germline V gene. The J segment lost 0 bases and the V segment lost 6 bases, leaving 14 bases of the junction unmatched.

The chain employs TRBV25-1 and TRBJ1-6; a weak D match, TRBD1 (5 bases). V was shortened by 2 bases and J by 6 bases, with 8 bases between the two germline ends. This CDR3 comprises 14 residues. Germline V gene data show CDR1 as MGHDK and CDR2 as SYGVNS. The CDR3 DNA follows: TGTGCCAGCAGTGAAAGCGGGGGTAATTCACCCCTCCACTTT. The encoded protein is CASSESGGNSPLHF.

This clonotype appeared a few times. The V and J genes are TRBV12-3 or TRBV12-4 and TRBJ1-6; D unclear. V was trimmed by 1 base and J by 11 bases, leaving 3 bases between them. The CDR3 spans 11 residues. As DNA, the CDR3 is TGTGCCAGCAGTTTAGAGCCACCCCTCCACTTT. This codes for CASSLEPPLHF.

This clonotype was detected ten times or more. This sequence joins TRBV10-3 and TRBJ2-5; 8 bases match TRBD1. Germline CDR1 reads ENHRY; CDR2 reads SYGVKD. V lost 6 bases, J lost 5 bases, and 8 bases stayed unmatched. This CDR3 region has 14 residues. DNA of the CDR3: TGTGCCATCAGACCGGACAGGGTCTGGGAGACCCAGTACTTC. Translated: CAIRPDRVWETQYF.

The V call is TRBV4-3, the J call TRBJ1-1; a possible D gene is TRBD1 (5 bases). The CDR3 spans 14 residues. The germline CDR1 and CDR2 sequences are LGHNA and YSLEER. V was shortened by 1 base and J by 6 bases, with 12 bases between the two germline ends. Written as DNA, the CDR3 is TGCGCCAGCAGCCAAGGGGGGACGGGCGCTGAAGCTTTCTTT. Encoded protein: CASSQGGTGAEAFF.

This clonotype was detected only a few times. The V and J genes are TRBV25-1 and TRBJ1-2, with 7 bases identical to TRBD1. This CDR3 is built from 12 residues. CDR1 is MGHDK, CDR2 SYGVNS, per germline. With 6 bases clipped from V and 7 bases from J, the junction kept 5 bases outside the gene matches. The CDR3 coding sequence is TGTGCCAGCAGGGGAGGGGGCAGTGGCTACACCTTC. This translates into CASRGGGSGYTF.

This clonotype appeared a few times. The J gene is TRBJ2-7, the V gene TRBV20-1, with 11 bases that match TRBD2. V lost 4 bases to trimming and J lost 6 bases; unmatched junction nucleotides: 8. From germline, CDR1 is DFQATT and CDR2 SNEGSKA (reference sequence). CDR3 length equals 14 residues. The CDR3 bases are TGCAGTGCTAAGACTAGCGGGATTAGGGGCGAGCAGTACTTC. Protein sequence: CSAKTSGIRGEQYF.

This clonotype was observed a single time. V usage is TRBV14 and J usage is TRBJ2-7; D is unresolved. Per germline, CDR1 SGHDN and CDR2 FVKESK. The V gene lost 4 bases and the J gene lost 6 bases, with 13 bases spanning the gap. This CDR3 is 13 amino acids long. CDR3: CASSPLRMCEQYF. The CDR3 bases are TGTGCCAGCAGCCCCCTCCGGATGTGCGAGCAGTACTTC.

The count of this clonotype is one. This rearrangement joins TRBV6-1 to TRBJ1-5; TRBD1 might be the D (5 bases). Germline V gene sequence: CDR1 MNHNS, CDR2 SASEGT. V was cut by 2 bases and J by 5 bases, with 16 bases left in between. The CDR3 length is 16 residues. In DNA form, the CDR3 reads TGTGCCAGCAGTGAAAGCCGACAGTACGGTTATCAGCCCCAGCATTTT. It specifies CASSESRQYGYQPQHF.

This clonotype was recorded a few times. J is TRBJ2-5 and V is TRBV29-1; D is unresolved. The CDR3 totals 12 residues. Trimming shortened V by 4 bases and J by 4 bases, and 10 bases separated the two germline ends. Germline values: CDR1 SQVTM, CDR2 ANQGSEA. CDR3 in DNA: TGCAGCGTTGGGCCCGCCGGAGAGACCCAGTACTTC. Protein product: CSVGPAGETQYF.

The chain is built from TRBV12-3 or TRBV12-4 and TRBJ2-5; 9 bases fit TRBD1. V shed 1 base and J 3 bases; nucleotides not matched to a gene: 3. This CDR3 is built from 15 residues. As DNA, the CDR3 is TGTGCCAGCAGTTTAGGGCGACAGGGGGAAGAGACCCAGTACTTC. It encodes CASSLGRQGEETQYF.

This clonotype was seen repeatedly, ten times or more. As DNA, the CDR3 is TGTGCTAGTAAGAGCGGGAGTTTGGAAGAGACCCAGTACTTC. Translating gives CASKSGSLEETQYF. The chain uses TRBV12-5 and TRBJ2-5, with 8 bases aligning to TRBD2. CDR3 size: 14 residues. Looked up from germline, CDR1 is LGHNT and CDR2 is FRNRAP. Losses at the gene ends were 8 bases for V and 3 bases for J; bases not matched to a gene: 8. The full variable domain, rest sourced from reference TRBV12-5 and TRBJ2-5, is DARVTQTPRHKVTEMGQEVTMRCQPILGHNTVFWYRQTMMQGLELLAYFRNRAPLDDSGMPKDRFSAEMPDATLATLKIQPSEPRDSAVYFCASKSGSLEETQYFGPGTRLLVL.

This clonotype turned up a few times. J is TRBJ2-3 and V is TRBV24-1, with unresolved D. The ends were cut back, 1 base at V and 6 bases at J, with 10 bases in the middle. CDR1 and CDR2 (germline): KGHDR, SFDVKD. CDR3 size: 14 residues. The CDR3 loop is CATSDFRLVDTQYF. The CDR3 nucleotides are TGTGCCACCAGTGATTTTCGTCTTGTGGATACGCAGTATTTT.

The chain is built from TRBV20-1 and TRBJ2-1; TRBD2 aligns across 8 bases. This CDR3 contains 15 residues. V was clipped by 0 bases and J by 8 bases; unmatched bases: 9. Per germline, CDR1 DFQATT and CDR2 SNEGSKA (reference sequence). The CDR3 sequence: CSARDSSGSVYEQFF. CDR3 nucleotides: TGCAGTGCTAGAGACTCCAGCGGGAGTGTCTATGAGCAGTTCTTC.

The chain has TRBV28 and TRBJ2-1; no firm D call. The CDR3 is 13 amino acids. The V end lost 3 bases, the J end lost 3 bases, and 6 bases lay between the germline ends. Germline assignment: CDR1 MDHEN and CDR2 SYDVKM. As DNA, the CDR3 is TGTGCCAGCAGTTTCGGCTTCTACAATGAGCAGTTCTTC. Translation: CASSFGFYNEQFF.

The chain combines TRBV30 with TRBJ2-5; the match to TRBD2 covers 9 bases. After removal of 4 bases from V and 11 bases from J, the junction contained 14 bases not matched to a gene. The CDR3 consists of 14 residues. Germline V gives CDR1 GTSNPN, CDR2 SVGIG (reference sequence). CDR3 bases: TGTGCCTGGACCCTAGCGGGAATTGCCTATGAGCAGTACTTC. Encoded protein: CAWTLAGIAYEQYF. Combining the CDR3 with reference TRBV30 and TRBJ2-5 gives the whole variable domain SQTIHQWPATLVQPVGSPLSLECTVEGTSNPNLYWYRQAAGRGLQLLFYSVGIGQISSEVPQNLSASRPQDRQFILSSKKLLLSDSGFYLCAWTLAGIAYEQYFGPGTRLLVL.

The rearrangement joins TRBV6-5 to TRBJ1-1; 9 bases agree with TRBD1. The V segment lost 0 bases and the J segment 0 bases; nucleotides outside the gene matches: 11. CDR3 length equals 19 residues. Per germline, CDR1 MNHEY and CDR2 SVGAGI. This CDR3 reads CASSYSPPGTGTMNTEAFF. CDR3 bases: TGTGCCAGCAGTTACTCCCCCCCTGGGACAGGGACAATGAACACTGAAGCTTTCTTT.